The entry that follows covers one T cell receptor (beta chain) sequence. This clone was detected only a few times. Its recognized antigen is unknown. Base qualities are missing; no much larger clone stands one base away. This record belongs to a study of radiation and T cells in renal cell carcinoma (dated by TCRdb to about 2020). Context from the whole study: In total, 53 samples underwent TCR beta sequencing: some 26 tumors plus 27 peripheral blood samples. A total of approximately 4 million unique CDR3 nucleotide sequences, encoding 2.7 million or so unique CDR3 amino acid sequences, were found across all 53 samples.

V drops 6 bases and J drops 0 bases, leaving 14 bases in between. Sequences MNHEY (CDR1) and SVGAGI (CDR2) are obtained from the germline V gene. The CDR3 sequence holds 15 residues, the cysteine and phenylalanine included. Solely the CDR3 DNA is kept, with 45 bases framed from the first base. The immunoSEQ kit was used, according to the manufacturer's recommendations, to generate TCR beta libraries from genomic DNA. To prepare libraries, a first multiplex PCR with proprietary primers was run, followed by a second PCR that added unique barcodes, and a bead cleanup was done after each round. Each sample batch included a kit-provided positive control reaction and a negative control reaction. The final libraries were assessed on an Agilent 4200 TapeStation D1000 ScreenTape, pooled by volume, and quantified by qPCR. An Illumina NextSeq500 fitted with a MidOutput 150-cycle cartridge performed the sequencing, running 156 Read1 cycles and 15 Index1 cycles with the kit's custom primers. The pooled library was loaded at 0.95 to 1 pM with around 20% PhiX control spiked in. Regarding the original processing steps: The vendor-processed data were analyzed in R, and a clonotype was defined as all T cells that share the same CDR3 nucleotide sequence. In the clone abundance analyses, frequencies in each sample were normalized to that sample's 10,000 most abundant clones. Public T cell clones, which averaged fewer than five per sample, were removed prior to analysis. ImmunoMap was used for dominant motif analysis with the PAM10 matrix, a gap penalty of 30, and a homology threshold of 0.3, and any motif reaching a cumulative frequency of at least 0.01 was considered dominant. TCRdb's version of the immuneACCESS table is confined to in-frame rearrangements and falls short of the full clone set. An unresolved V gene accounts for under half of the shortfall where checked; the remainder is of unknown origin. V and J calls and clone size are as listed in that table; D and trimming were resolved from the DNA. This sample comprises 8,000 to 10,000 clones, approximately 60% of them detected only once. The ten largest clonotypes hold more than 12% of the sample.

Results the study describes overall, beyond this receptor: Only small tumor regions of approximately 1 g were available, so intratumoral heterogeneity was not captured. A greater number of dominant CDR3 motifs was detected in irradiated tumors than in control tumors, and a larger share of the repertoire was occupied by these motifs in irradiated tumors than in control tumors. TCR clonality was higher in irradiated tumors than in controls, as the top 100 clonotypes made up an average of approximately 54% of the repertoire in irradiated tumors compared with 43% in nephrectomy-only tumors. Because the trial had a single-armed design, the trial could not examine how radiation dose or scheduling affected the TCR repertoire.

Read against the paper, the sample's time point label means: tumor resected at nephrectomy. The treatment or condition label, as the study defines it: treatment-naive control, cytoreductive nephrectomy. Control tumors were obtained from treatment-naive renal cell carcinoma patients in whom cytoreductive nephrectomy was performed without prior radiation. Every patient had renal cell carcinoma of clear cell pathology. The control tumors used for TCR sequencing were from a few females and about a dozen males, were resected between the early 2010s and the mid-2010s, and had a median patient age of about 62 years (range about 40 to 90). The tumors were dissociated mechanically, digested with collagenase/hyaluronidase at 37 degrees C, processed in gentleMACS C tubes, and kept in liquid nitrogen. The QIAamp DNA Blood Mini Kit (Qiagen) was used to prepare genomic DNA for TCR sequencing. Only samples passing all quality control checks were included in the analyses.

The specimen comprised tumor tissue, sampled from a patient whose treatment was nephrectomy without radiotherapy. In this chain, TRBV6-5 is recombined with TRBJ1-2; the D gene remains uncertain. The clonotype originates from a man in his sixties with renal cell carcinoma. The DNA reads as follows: TGTGCCAGCAGCAAAAGCGGCACCACTAACTATGGCTACACCTTC. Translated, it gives CASSKSGTTNYGYTF.